This T cell receptor beta chain was captured in a study of Ad26.COV2.S vaccination and SARS-CoV-2 variants. Study-level background: A participant enrolled in the COV1001 Ad26.COV2.S trial arm provided the sample. By the intramuscular route, Ad26.COV2.S was given once, or twice 56 days apart.

Treatment defined: approximately 18 received Ad26.COV2.S at low or high dose, single or two shots; roughly five received placebo; per-sample allocation not given. After the first vaccine or placebo injection, samples were drawn on day 63. Aged 18-55 years, donor was enrolled in Boston in about 2020. The study used a vaccine consisting of an Ad26 vector that expressed Wuhan-strain SARS-CoV-2 spike. The CDR3 has 16 amino acids. In germline, CDR1 is ENHRY, CDR2 SYGVKD. Trimming removed 5 bases from V and 2 bases from J; junction bases left unmatched: 9. Clones were read by immunoSEQ multiplex PCR, and TCRdb kept only the in-frame ones, dropping some. The sample lists some 640,000 clones; 89% were seen once.

Source: peripheral blood, taken in a trial of Ad26.COV2.S vaccine versus placebo. The origin of this receptor is a person between 18 and 65 years old who received the Ad26.COV2.S COVID-19 vaccine or a placebo. V and J are TRBV10-3 and TRBJ1-3; TRBD1 aligns across 7 bases. The CDR3 reads CAISPGGQYPGNTIYF. The CDR3 DNA sequence: TGTGCCATCAGTCCAGGGGGACAGTACCCTGGAAACACCATATATTTT.